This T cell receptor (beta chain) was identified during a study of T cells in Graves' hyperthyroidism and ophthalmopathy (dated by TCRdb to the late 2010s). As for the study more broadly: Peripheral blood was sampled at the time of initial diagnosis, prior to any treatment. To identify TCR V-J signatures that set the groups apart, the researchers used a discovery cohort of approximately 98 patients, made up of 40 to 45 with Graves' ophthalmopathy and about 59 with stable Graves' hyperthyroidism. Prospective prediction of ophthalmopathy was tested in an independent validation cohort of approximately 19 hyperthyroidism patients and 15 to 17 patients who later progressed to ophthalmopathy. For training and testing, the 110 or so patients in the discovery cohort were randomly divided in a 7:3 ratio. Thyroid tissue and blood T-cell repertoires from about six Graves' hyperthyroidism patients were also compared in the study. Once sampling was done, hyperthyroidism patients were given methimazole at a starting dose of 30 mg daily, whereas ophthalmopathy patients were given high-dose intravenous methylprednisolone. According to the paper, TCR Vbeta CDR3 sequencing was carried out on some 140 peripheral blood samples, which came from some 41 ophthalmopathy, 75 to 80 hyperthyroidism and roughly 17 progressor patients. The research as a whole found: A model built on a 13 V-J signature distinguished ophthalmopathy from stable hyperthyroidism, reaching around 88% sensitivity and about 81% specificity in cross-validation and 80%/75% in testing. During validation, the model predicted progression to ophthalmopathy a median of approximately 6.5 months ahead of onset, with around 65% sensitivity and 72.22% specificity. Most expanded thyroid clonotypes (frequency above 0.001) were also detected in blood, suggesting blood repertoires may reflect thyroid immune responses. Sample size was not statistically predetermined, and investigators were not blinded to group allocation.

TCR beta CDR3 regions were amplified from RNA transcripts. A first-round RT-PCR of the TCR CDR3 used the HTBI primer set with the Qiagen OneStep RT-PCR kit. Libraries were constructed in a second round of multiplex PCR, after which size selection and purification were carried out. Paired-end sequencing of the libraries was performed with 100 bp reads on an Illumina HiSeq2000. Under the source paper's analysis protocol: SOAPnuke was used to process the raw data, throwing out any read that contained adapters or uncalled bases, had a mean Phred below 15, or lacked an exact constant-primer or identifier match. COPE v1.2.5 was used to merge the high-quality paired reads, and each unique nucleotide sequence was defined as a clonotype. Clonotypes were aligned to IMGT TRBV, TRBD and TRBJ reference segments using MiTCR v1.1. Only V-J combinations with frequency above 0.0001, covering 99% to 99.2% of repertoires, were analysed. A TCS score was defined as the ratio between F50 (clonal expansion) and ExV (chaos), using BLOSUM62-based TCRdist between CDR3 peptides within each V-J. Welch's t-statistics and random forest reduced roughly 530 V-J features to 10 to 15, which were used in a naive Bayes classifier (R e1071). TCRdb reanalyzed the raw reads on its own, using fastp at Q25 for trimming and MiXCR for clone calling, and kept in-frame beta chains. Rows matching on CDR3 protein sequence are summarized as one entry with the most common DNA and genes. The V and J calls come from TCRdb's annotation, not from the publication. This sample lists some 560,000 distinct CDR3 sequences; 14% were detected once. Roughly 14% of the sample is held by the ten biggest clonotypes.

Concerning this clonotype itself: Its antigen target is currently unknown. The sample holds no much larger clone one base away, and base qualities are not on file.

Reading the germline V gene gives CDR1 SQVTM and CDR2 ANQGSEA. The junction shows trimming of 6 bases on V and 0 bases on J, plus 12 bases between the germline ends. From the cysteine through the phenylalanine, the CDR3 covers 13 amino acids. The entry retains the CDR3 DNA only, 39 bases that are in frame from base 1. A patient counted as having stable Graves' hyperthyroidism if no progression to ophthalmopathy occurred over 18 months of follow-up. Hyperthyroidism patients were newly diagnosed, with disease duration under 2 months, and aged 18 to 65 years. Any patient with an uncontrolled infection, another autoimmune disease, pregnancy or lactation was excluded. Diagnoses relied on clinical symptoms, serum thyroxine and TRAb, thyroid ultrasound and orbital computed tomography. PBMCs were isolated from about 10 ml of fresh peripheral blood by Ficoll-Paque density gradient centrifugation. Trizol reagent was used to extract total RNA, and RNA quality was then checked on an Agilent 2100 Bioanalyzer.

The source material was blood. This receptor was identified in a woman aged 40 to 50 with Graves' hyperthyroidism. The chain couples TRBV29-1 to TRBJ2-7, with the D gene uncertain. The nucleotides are TGCAGCGTGGCTAAAGGTCTCTCCTACGAGCAGTACTTC. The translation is CSVAKGLSYEQYF.